The rows below give T cell receptor beta chains drawn from one sample of a study of blood T cell repertoires in COVID-19. Using immunoSEQ multiplex PCR, the repertoire was profiled, and TCRdb retains in-frame clones only, with some absent. In the table there are some 160,000 clones, about four fifths of which are singletons. The sample taken for sequencing was peripheral blood. All receptors come from a man in his 70s with active or convalescent COVID-19. CDR3s include the opening cysteine and the closing phenylalanine or tryptophan. Fields, in order: V gene, CDR3 length, clone size, J gene, D gene, CDR3 DNA, CDR3 protein. D genes are given only for firm matches. The size of a clone is reported for some rows only, either as once, few or many, or as a class for expanded clones.

>TRBV6-5|16|many|TRBJ1-4|NA
TGTGCCAGCAGTTACTCGATAGCGACGTCTAATGAAAAACTGTTTTTT
CASSYSIATSNEKLFF
>TRBV6-4|14|NA|TRBJ1-1|NA
TGTGCCAGCAGTACAGATGCTGAGAACACTGAAGCTTTCTTT
CASSTDAENTEAFF
>TRBV4-1|15|NA|TRBJ1-2|NA
TGCGCCAGCAGCCGCACGTCAGGGGTTGACTATGGCTACACCTTC
CASSRTSGVDYGYTF
>TRBV5-1|15|NA|TRBJ1-1|TRBD1
TGCGCCAGCAGCTTGTCGGAGGGGGCGTCGACTGAAGCTTTCTTT
CASSLSEGASTEAFF
>TRBV5-8|15|many|TRBJ1-6|TRBD1
TGTGCCAGCAGGGCCATGGACAGGGGAAAGTCACCCCTCCACTTT
CASRAMDRGKSPLHF
>TRBV5-4|14|NA|TRBJ1-2|NA
TGTGCCAGCGGAACAGGAACTACTAACTATGGCTACACCTTC
CASGTGTTNYGYTF
>TRBV7-9|16|NA|TRBJ1-3|NA
TGTGCCAGCAGCTTACAGCCGGACACCTCTGGAAACACCATATATTTT
CASSLQPDTSGNTIYF
>TRBV27|15|once|TRBJ2-7|NA
TGTGCCAGCAGCGCAGGGAACAGACCAACCTACGAGCAGTACTTC
CASSAGNRPTYEQYF
>TRBV3-1/TRBV3-2|17|NA|TRBJ2-1|TRBD2
TGTGCCAGCAGCCCAACCCTTTTAGCGGGGTCCTACAATGAGCAGTTCTTC
CASSPTLLAGSYNEQFF
>TRBV10-1|14|NA|TRBJ2-1|TRBD2
TGCGCCAGCAGTGACCTAGCGGGCTCCAATGAGCAGTTCTTC
CASSDLAGSNEQFF
>TRBV6-6|11|NA|TRBJ2-3|NA
TGTGCCAGCAGCCCCGGAGATACGCAGTATTTT
CASSPGDTQYF
>TRBV2|17|NA|TRBJ1-1|TRBD1
TGTGCCAGCAGACACACTATCGGACAGGGGGCCAACACTGAAGCTTTCTTT
CASRHTIGQGANTEAFF
>TRBV7-2|12|once|TRBJ1-5|NA
TGTGCCAGCAGCCGGGATGAGAGGCCCCAGCATTTT
CASSRDERPQHF
>TRBV5-6|12|NA|TRBJ1-2|NA
TGTGCCAGCAGCTCCGGGTCCTATGGCTACACCTTC
CASSSGSYGYTF
>TRBV5-5|15|NA|TRBJ2-7|NA
TGTGCCAGCAGCTATAGGTCACAGGGCTCCTACGAGCAGTACTTC
CASSYRSQGSYEQYF
>TRBV9|15|NA|TRBJ2-3|NA
TGTGCCAGCAGCGTAACGGCGGGGGCCCCACATACGCAGTATTTT
CASSVTAGAPHTQYF
>TRBV24-1|14|NA|TRBJ2-7|NA
TGTGCCACCAGGCCGCTCGGGGGTTCCCACGAGCAGTACTTC
CATRPLGGSHEQYF
>TRBV5-1|13|NA|TRBJ2-2|NA
TGCGCCAGCACGGTGGAGGGCGCCGGGGAGCTGTTTTTT
CASTVEGAGELFF
>TRBV7-8|14|NA|TRBJ2-4|NA
TGTGCCAGCAGCTTCCAGGGCGATCGAAACATTCAGTACTTC
CASSFQGDRNIQYF
>TRBV30|14|NA|TRBJ2-3|NA
TGTGCCTGGAGGGGCTTAGGGGGCACAGATACGCAGTATTTT
CAWRGLGGTDTQYF
>TRBV3-1/TRBV3-2|17|NA|TRBJ2-6|NA
TGTGCCAGCAGCCTAAATGCCGGGAACTCTGGGGCCAACGTCCTGACTTTC
CASSLNAGNSGANVLTF
>TRBV15|17|NA|TRBJ2-7|NA
TGTGCCACCAGCAGAGACGTTGTAGACGGGGGAGGAAACGAGCAGTACTTC
CATSRDVVDGGGNEQYF
>TRBV3-1/TRBV3-2|14|NA|TRBJ1-1|NA
TGTGCCAGCAGCCGAGAATCGGCGGCGATTGAAGCTTTCTTT
CASSRESAAIEAFF
>TRBV27|15|once|TRBJ2-1|TRBD2
TGTGCCAGCGCTGGTGGGGGGGTTACCTACAATGAGCAGTTCTTC
CASAGGGVTYNEQFF
>TRBV15|15|NA|TRBJ2-5|NA
TGTGCCACCAGCAGTGGGGGGGGCGAAACAGAGACCCAGTACTTC
CATSSGGGETETQYF
>TRBV7-2|16|NA|TRBJ2-5|NA
TGTGCCAGCAGCTTATGGTCCTTAGAAGGGGGAGAGACCCAGTACTTC
CASSLWSLEGGETQYF
>TRBV7-2|14|NA|TRBJ1-2|TRBD1
TGTGCCAGCAGCCCACAGGGGAGGACCTATGGCTACACCTTC
CASSPQGRTYGYTF
>TRBV19|14|NA|TRBJ1-1|TRBD1
TGTGCCAGTAGTCTGGACAGGGTTGGCACTGAAGCTTTCTTT
CASSLDRVGTEAFF
>TRBV4-2|15|few|TRBJ2-7|TRBD2
TGTGCCAGCAGCCAAGATAACGGGAGGGCCTACGAGCAGTACTTC
CASSQDNGRAYEQYF
>TRBV9|17|many|TRBJ1-2|NA
TGTGCCAGCAGCGCTTCCTTTGACAGATTAGGGTTCCGTGGCTACACCTTC
CASSASFDRLGFRGYTF
>TRBV6-5|14|NA|TRBJ2-7|TRBD1
TGTGCCAGCAGTATACAGGGGGACTCCTACGAGCAGTACTTC
CASSIQGDSYEQYF
>TRBV30|16|NA|TRBJ1-6|NA
TGTGCCTGGAGTGTACGAGGCAGGGTTTATAATTCACCCCTCCACTTT
CAWSVRGRVYNSPLHF
>TRBV2|13|NA|TRBJ2-1|NA
TGTGCCAGCAGCGGGAGCAGATTCAATGAGCAGTTCTTC
CASSGSRFNEQFF
>TRBV27|16|NA|TRBJ1-6|TRBD1
TGTGCCAGCAGTTTATATGGACAGGGCGATAATTCACCCCTCCACTTT
CASSLYGQGDNSPLHF
>TRBV9|14|once|TRBJ1-2|NA
TGTGCCAGCAGCGTAGACAACAGCTTCTATGGCTACACCTTC
CASSVDNSFYGYTF
>TRBV23-1|15|once|TRBJ1-1|TRBD1
TGCGCCAGCAGTCGCCTGACAGGGTCAAACACTGAAGCTTTCTTT
CASSRLTGSNTEAFF
>TRBV10-2|14|NA|TRBJ1-4|NA
TGCGCCAGCAGTTTACAGGGCGCTAATGAAAAACTGTTTTTT
CASSLQGANEKLFF
>TRBV19|17|few|TRBJ1-6|NA
TGTGCCAGTAGTATCTCGAGGTCCGGCTCCTATAATTCACCCCTCCACTTT
CASSISRSGSYNSPLHF
>TRBV7-2|12|NA|TRBJ1-3|NA
TGTGCCAGCAGCTCGTTTGGAAACACCATATATTTT
CASSSFGNTIYF
>TRBV6-5|16|NA|TRBJ1-3|TRBD1
TGTGCCAGCAGTTACGGGACAGGACTCTCTGGAAACACCATATATTTT
CASSYGTGLSGNTIYF
>TRBV27|15|NA|TRBJ1-2|NA
TGTGCCAGCAGTCCGGCGGGCAGGGGACCCTATGGCTACACCTTC
CASSPAGRGPYGYTF
>TRBV2|13|NA|TRBJ1-1|NA
TGTGCCAGCAGTGCGAGCAGGGACACTGAAGCTTTCTTT
CASSASRDTEAFF
>TRBV21-1|23|NA|TRBJ2-6|NA
TGTGCCAGCTGCCGGGACAGGGGGCCGGACTGGGCTAGCGGGGGCTCTGGGGCCAACGTCCTGACTTTC
CASCRDRGPDWASGGSGANVLTF
>TRBV19|13|NA|TRBJ1-2|NA
TGTGCCAGTAAAGCAGGGTCCCCGGTGGGCTACACCTTC
CASKAGSPVGYTF
>TRBV5-1|15|NA|TRBJ1-5|TRBD1
TGCGCCAGCAGCTTGGAGACAGGGAACAATCAGCCCCAGCATTTT
CASSLETGNNQPQHF
>TRBV5-1|14|once|TRBJ1-1|TRBD1
TGCGCCAGCAGCTTACAGGGGGCGAACACTGAAGCTTTCTTT
CASSLQGANTEAFF
>TRBV2|15|NA|TRBJ2-4|NA
TGTGCCAGCAGTGCTATTCTATTGGCCAAAAACATTCAGTACTTC
CASSAILLAKNIQYF
>TRBV2|13|NA|TRBJ1-2|TRBD1
TGTGCCAGCAGTTACGACAGGGGGACCGGGTGCACCTTC
CASSYDRGTGCTF
>TRBV7-6|17|NA|TRBJ2-3|TRBD2
TGTGCCAGCAGCTTAGAGGTCGGCGGGGGGGCGACAGATACGCAGTATTTT
CASSLEVGGGATDTQYF
>TRBV11-2|16|few|TRBJ2-3|TRBD1
TGTGCCAGCAGCTTAACAGGGGCGGTTGGCACAGATACGCAGTATTTT
CASSLTGAVGTDTQYF
>TRBV27|13|few|TRBJ1-5|TRBD1
TGTGCCACCGGGACAGCAGGATATCAGCCCCAGCATTTT
CATGTAGYQPQHF
>TRBV6-1|18|NA|TRBJ1-2|TRBD1
TGTGCCAGCAGTGAAGGGTATTACAGGGGGTCGCCCCCATATGGCTACACCTTC
CASSEGYYRGSPPYGYTF
>TRBV19|17|NA|TRBJ1-6|TRBD1
TGTGCCAGTAGCTCAGACAGGGTTGGCTCCTATAATTCACCCCTCCACTTT
CASSSDRVGSYNSPLHF
>TRBV18|15|NA|TRBJ2-1|TRBD1
TGTGCCAGCTCACGTGGGGGACAGAAGAACAATGAGCAGTTCTTC
CASSRGGQKNNEQFF
>TRBV2|15|few|TRBJ2-3|NA
TGTGCCAGCAGTGAAACACTGACTAGGACAGATACGCAGTATTTT
CASSETLTRTDTQYF